This entry features one T cell receptor (beta chain) sequence. This clonotype was found a few times. The target of this receptor is not known. Base qualities were left out, and no much larger clone turns up one base away. The sequencer listed for this sample is Illumina HiSeq 2500. TCR beta libraries were prepared by quantitative 5'-RACE with molecular barcodes. On the study's bioinformatics: Disease-linked TCR variants were identified with a new computational method built on a probabilistic model of VDJ rearrangement. TCRdb reprocessing: public reads trimmed at Q25 with fastp, clones called with MiXCR, in-frame beta chains kept. Entries are consolidated by CDR3 protein sequence, retaining the most common genes and DNA. The V and J calls shown here were made by TCRdb, not taken from the authors' results. The sample table shows 200,000 to 250,000 distinct CDR3 sequences, and 6% to 8% are seen once. The top ten hold more than 13% of the sample.

The data were obtained in a study of CD8 T cells in ankylosing spondylitis (dated by TCRdb to 2017 to 2019). As for the study more broadly: T cell receptor beta repertoires were profiled in healthy donors and ankylosing spondylitis patients so that disease-linked TCR variants could be found. The whole study cohort included over a hundred healthy donors and 20 to 25 ankylosing spondylitis patients. Peripheral blood samples were taken, and synovial fluid was additionally collected from ankylosing spondylitis patients.

What the authors observed across the whole study: Some motif variants had previously been reported in the synovial fluid and blood of reactive arthritis patients, which suggests shared mechanisms of disease initiation. The disease-linked clones were reported to be significantly enriched in matched synovial fluid samples from ankylosing spondylitis patients. Blood from ankylosing spondylitis patients appeared to be characterized by a TCR beta motif made up of several highly homologous amino acid variants. In peripheral blood, the disease-linked clones were found at relatively low frequencies and had a CD8+ phenotype.

V is clipped by 5 bases and J by 3 bases, and the sequence between their germline boundaries is 8 bases long. The CDR3 runs 11 residues from the cysteine to the phenylalanine. Of the read, only the CDR3 DNA is kept; its 33 bases are in frame from base 1. Based on the germline V gene (reference sequence), the CDR1 and CDR2 sequences are DFQATT and SNEGSKA. Sequenced material: blood, either unsorted or a sorted T cell fraction (not recorded which). The sequence was collected from a male donor with ankylosing spondylitis. The chain couples TRBV20-1 to TRBJ2-7; the D gene is unclear. The CDR3 region reads CSAFLDYEQYF. The nucleotide sequence is given as TGCAGTGCTTTCCTTGACTACGAGCAGTACTTC.